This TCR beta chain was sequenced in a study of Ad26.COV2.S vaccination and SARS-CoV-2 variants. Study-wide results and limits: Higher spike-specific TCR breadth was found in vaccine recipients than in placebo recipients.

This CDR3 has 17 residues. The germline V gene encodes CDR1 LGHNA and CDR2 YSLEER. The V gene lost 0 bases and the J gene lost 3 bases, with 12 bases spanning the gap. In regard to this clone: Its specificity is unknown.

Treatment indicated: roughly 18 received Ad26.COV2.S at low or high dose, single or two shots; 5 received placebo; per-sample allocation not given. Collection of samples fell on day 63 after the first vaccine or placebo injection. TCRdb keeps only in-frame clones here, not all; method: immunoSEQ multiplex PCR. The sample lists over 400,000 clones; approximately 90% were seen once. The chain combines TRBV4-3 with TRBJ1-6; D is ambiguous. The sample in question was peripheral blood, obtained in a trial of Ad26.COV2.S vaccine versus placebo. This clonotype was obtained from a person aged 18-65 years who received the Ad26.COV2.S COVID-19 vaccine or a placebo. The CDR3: CASSQEVGWDYNSPLHF. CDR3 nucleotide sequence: TGCGCCAGCAGCCAAGAGGTTGGGTGGGACTATAATTCACCCCTCCACTTT.